Given below is one T cell receptor (beta chain) in context. The CDR3 totals 12 residues. Trimming took 0 bases from V and 11 from J, leaving 11 bases between them. The germline gives CDR1 LGHDT, CDR2 YNNKEL (reference sequence). This specimen comes from a study of blood T cell repertoires in COVID-19. The repertoire was sequenced with immunoSEQ multiplex PCR; TCRdb's copy has only in-frame clones and lacks some. Altogether about 300,000 clones are present, more than 85% being singletons, with the ten largest covering over 1%. The chain is built from TRBV3-1 (or the pseudogene TRBV3-2) and TRBJ2-7; D uncertain. The clonotype was recovered from a man between 65 and 80 years old with acute or convalescent COVID-19. The source material was peripheral blood. The CDR3 region is CASSQDTGVKYF. The CDR3 DNA follows: TGTGCCAGCAGCCAAGACACGGGTGTAAAGTACTTC.